This entry describes one T cell receptor beta chain. Which antigen it targets is not known. Nothing much larger sits one base from this clone, and base qualities are not available. Flow cytometry had shown CD8+CD57+ cell expansion in the patients selected for sequencing. Every patient had a diagnosis of severe acquired aplastic anemia based on International Study of Aplastic Anemia and Agranulocytosis and Camitta criteria. At the time blood was sampled, none of the patients had received any therapy. TCR repertoires of sorted CD4+ and CD8+ blood T cells from severe aplastic anemia patients and healthy subjects were deep-sequenced in the study. In the USA, patient enrollment took place under clinicaltrials.gov protocols 00001620, 01623167, 00001397, 00071045, 00081523 and 00961064. Ficoll-Paque density gradient centrifugation was used to isolate peripheral blood mononuclear cells. CD4+ and CD8+ T cells were sorted by FACS or magnetic beads before DNA extraction.

This sample was taken from a study of CD8+CD57+ T cells in acquired aplastic anemia (dated by TCRdb to between 2017 and 2018). With respect to the entire study: A mean of approximately 2.9 ug of DNA, ranging from about 0.19 to 27.4 ug, was extracted from sorted CD4+ and CD8+ cells. CD8+CD57+ expansion was defined as a frequency above the mean frequency observed in healthy subjects.

Profiling of TCR beta VDJ combinations and CDR3 sequences used genomic DNA as the template. An Illumina HiSeq 2000 was the platform used for TCR repertoire sequencing. As for the authors' bioinformatics: TRBV/TRBJ rearrangement plots, CDR3 size and DJ length profiles, and Simpson's diversity index were used to evaluate the repertoires. The most abundant DNA sequence in the deep sequencing data was taken as the immunodominant clone. CDR3 amino acid sequences were screened for sharing across subjects and were compared with published repertoires and the VDJdb database. TCRdb itself trimmed the public reads at Q25 with fastp, ran MiXCR and retained productive beta chains. Each record represents a unique CDR3 protein, reported with the most common genes and DNA among its rows. These V and J calls are TCRdb output, not the study's own analysis. In this sample the table shows approximately 150,000 distinct CDR3 sequences, about two thirds of which occur a single time. The ten largest clones represent 45% to 60% of the sample.

CDR1 and CDR2, looked up from the germline V gene, are ENHRY and SYGVKD. Trimming leaves V shorter by 0 bases and J shorter by 7 bases, with the junction holding 7 bases beyond the gene matches. There are 16 amino acids in the CDR3, from cysteine to phenylalanine inclusive. This entry keeps only the CDR3 DNA: 48 bases, framed from base 1. General findings and caveats noted by the study authors: Roughly 31 CD8+ CDR3 sequences were shared between patients and controls but appeared highly expressed in patients and within their immunodominant clones. Between patients and healthy controls, no significant difference in CD8+ Simpson's diversity was found (P=0.060).

The TCR sequence derives from a human donor with aplastic anemia. Source material: sorted CD4+, CD8+, or CD8+CD57+ T cells (not recorded which) from PBMCs. The chain is assembled from TRBV10-3 and TRBJ2-1; the central 9 bases match TRBD2. The CDR3 amino acid sequence is: CAISESLAGGVNEQFF. The nucleotide sequence reads as follows: TGTGCCATCAGTGAGTCGCTGGCGGGAGGGGTGAATGAGCAGTTCTTC.